Included here is one T cell receptor beta chain sequence, with context. These data come from a study of T cell changes during pregnancy in multiple sclerosis. CDR3 length: 18 amino acids. Trimming took 1 base from V and 5 from J, leaving 21 bases between them. Germline loops: CDR1 MRHNA, CDR2 SNTAGT. Sequencing was performed with immunoSEQ multiplex PCR; in TCRdb, only in-frame clones are kept and a portion is missing. The sample lists approximately 39,000 clones; over 90% were seen once. Sequences were derived from CD4+ T cells from peripheral blood mononuclear cells, sampled in the second trimester of pregnancy. The chain is built from TRBV6-4 and TRBJ1-5; TRBD1 is a possible D gene (6 bases). The TCR sequence derives from a female donor with multiple sclerosis, enrolled in a pregnancy study. The CDR3 region is CASSDFTGHRERDQPQHF. CDR3 sequence (DNA): TGTGCCAGCAGTGACTTTACGGGACACCGAGAACGAGATCAGCCCCAGCATTTT.